This T cell receptor (beta chain) was identified in a study of shared clonotypes between healthy human individuals. Turning to the study itself: The cohort comprised a couple of women and a few men. Their ages spanned 18 to 49 years.

In germline, CDR1 is SGHTA, CDR2 FQGNSA. The CDR3 sequence is 15 residues long. The V segment lost 1 base and the J segment 3 bases; nucleotides outside the gene matches: 3. It was into CD45RA+ naive and CD45RA-negative memory subsets that the CD4+ cells were split. Authors' analysis steps: Quality scores were absent from the junction-only immunoSEQ sequences, so filtering differed. Assay used: immunoSEQ multiplex PCR; TCRdb lists only in-frame clones, some missing. From that table come the V and J calls and clone size; the DNA was used to work out D and trimming. Here the sample spans around 1.1 million clones, approximately 75% being singletons. The study, taken as a whole, reports: Naive subsets generally had larger estimated richness than memory subsets.

Ten or more counts support this clone. The target antigen is unknown. This chain uses TRBV7-2 with TRBJ2-1; 7 nucleotides match TRBD2. Input material: memory CD4+ T cells from PBMCs. Subset described: CD45RA-negative fraction. The TCR sequence derives from a man in his late teens or twenties in good health. Some clones in this sample may be carry-over from other donors' samples. This CDR3 reads CASSLGLAVYNEQFF. The CDR3 DNA reads TGTGCCAGCAGCTTAGGGCTAGCGGTCTACAATGAGCAGTTCTTC.